Below are 15 T cell receptor beta chains sequenced from a single sample in a study of CD8+CD57+ T cells in acquired aplastic anemia. Both TCR beta VDJ combination and CDR3 sequence profiling were carried out. Genomic DNA was the template for this profiling. Each CDR3 protein is one row after TCRdb ran MiXCR on the reads. The sample comprises about 160,000 distinct CDR3 sequences, around 40% of which are singletons, and 0.9% to 1.2% rests with the top ten. The sequencing input was sorted CD4+, CD8+, or CD8+CD57+ T cells (not recorded which) from PBMCs. These receptors came from a human donor in good health.

V is TRBV12-3 or TRBV12-4 and J is TRBJ2-4, with TRBD2 identical over 8 bases. The CDR3 has 15 amino acids. V shed 5 bases, J shed 9 bases, and the junction held 12 bases outside the gene matches. The CDR3 DNA reads TGTGCCAGCAGTCTCGGCGGGGGGCGCGTAGGCATTCAGTACTTC. This sequence encodes CASSLGGGRVGIQYF.

This clonotype appeared many times. V is TRBV5-1 and J is TRBJ2-2; 10 positions agree with TRBD1. V gave up 4 bases and J gave up 3 bases; unmatched junction bases: 3. CDR3 length: 15 residues. Per germline, CDR1 SGHRS and CDR2 YFSETQ. CDR3 region: CASSGDRGDTGELFF. The CDR3 bases are TGCGCCAGCAGCGGGGACAGGGGAGACACCGGGGAGCTGTTTTTT.

This clonotype was observed at least ten times. This chain uses TRBV6-6 with TRBJ1-1; no reliable D call. CDR3 size: 12 residues. V was cut by 5 bases and J by 1 base, with 5 bases left in between. The germline CDR1 and CDR2 sequences are MNHNY and SVGAGI (reference sequence). CDR3 sequence reads: CASSGRNTEAFF. The CDR3 DNA reads as TGTGCCAGCAGTGGACGGAACACTGAAGCTTTCTTT.

The J gene is TRBJ2-7, the V gene TRBV28; maybe TRBD1 (6 bases). Germline V CDR1 and CDR2: MDHEN, SYDVKM. This CDR3 has 15 residues. V lost 6 bases and J lost 3, with 18 bases in between. The chain's CDR3 is CASSYNLQGSYEQYF. CDR3 DNA: TGTGCCAGCAGCTACAACCTACAGGGAAGCTACGAGCAGTACTTC. Combining the CDR3 with reference TRBV28 and TRBJ2-7 gives the whole variable domain DVKVTQSSRYLVKRTGEKVFLECVQDMDHENMFWYRQDPGLGLRLIYFSYDVKMKEKGDIPEGYSVSREKKERFSLILESASTNQTSMYLCASSYNLQGSYEQYFGPGTRLTVT.

V is TRBV3-1 and J is TRBJ2-5; D is perhaps TRBD2 (6 bases). This CDR3 is built from 16 residues. Germline CDR1 reads LGHDT; CDR2 reads YNNKEL (reference sequence). Deletions cut 4 bases from V and 5 bases from J, with 20 bases between. CDR3 residues: CASSRVRGGLVETQYF. CDR3 sequence (DNA): TGTGCCAGCAGCCGAGTAAGGGGAGGTCTAGTGGAGACCCAGTACTTC.

The chain is built from TRBV9 and TRBJ2-5, with 12 bases fitting TRBD2. Germline CDR1 and CDR2: SGDLS and YYNGEE. This CDR3 is 15 amino acids long. Germline trimming cut 0 bases from V and 3 bases from J; bases unmatched to any gene: 0. DNA for the CDR3: TGTGCCAGCAGCGTAGGACTAGCGGGAGAAGAGACCCAGTACTTC. Its protein is CASSVGLAGEETQYF.

This clonotype came up many times. This chain connects TRBV7-9 to TRBJ1-1; TRBD1 matches 9 bases. V lost 1 base, J lost 1 base, and 4 bases stayed unmatched. The CDR3 is 16 amino acids. Germline V gene data show CDR1 as SEHNR and CDR2 as FQNEAQ (reference sequence). CDR3 DNA: TGTGCCAGCAGCTTAGAGCCGGGACAGGGGAACACTGAAGCTTTCTTT. It specifies CASSLEPGQGNTEAFF. The complete variable domain, with remaining parts taken from reference TRBV7-9 and TRBJ1-1, reads DTGVSQNPRHKITKRGQNVTFRCDPISEHNRLYWYRQTLGQGPEFLTYFQNEAQLEKSRLLSDRFSAERPKGSFSTLEIQRTEQGDSAMYLCASSLEPGQGNTEAFFGQGTRLTVV.

There are a few counts of this clonotype. V and J are TRBV7-6 and TRBJ1-2; D call uncertain. V lost 4 bases and J lost 6, with 9 bases in between. Germline CDR1 is SGHVS and CDR2 is FNYEAQ. The CDR3 runs to 12 residues. The CDR3 loop is CASSSYGHGYTF. The CDR3 nucleotides read TGTGCCAGCAGCTCATATGGGCATGGCTACACCTTC.

Worth noting for this clonotype: The junction does not match germline at one end; this may be a read error. J is TRBJ2-5 and V is TRBV10-3; unclear D gene. CDR3 length: 13 residues. Germline loops: CDR1 ENHRY, CDR2 SYGVKD. CDR3 sequence (DNA): TGCGCCATCAGTGTGACGGAACAAGAGACCCAGTGCTTC. Translation: CAISVTEQETQCF.

The sample holds many counts of this clonotype. The gene calls are TRBV12-3 or TRBV12-4 and TRBJ2-1; 13 nucleotides line up with TRBD2. The J segment lost 7 bases and the V segment lost 7 bases, leaving 13 bases of the junction unmatched. This CDR3 comprises 17 residues. The CDR3 spells CASNTHTGTSGTNEQFF. CDR3 in DNA: TGTGCCAGCAACACTCACACCGGGACTAGCGGGACTAATGAGCAGTTCTTC.

This chain connects TRBV30 to TRBJ1-1; the D is unclear. Germline V gene data show CDR1 as GTSNPN and CDR2 as SVGIG (reference sequence). The CDR3 extends over 11 amino acids. V lost 3 bases and J lost 1, with 3 bases in between. The CDR3 loop is CAWRGNTEAFF. The CDR3 nucleotides are TGTGCCTGGAGGGGGAACACTGAAGCTTTCTTT.

Only a few counts were recorded for this clonotype. The chain has TRBV4-3 and TRBJ1-3, with D possibly matching TRBD1 (5 bases). V lost 1 base and J lost 0, with 16 bases in between. From germline, CDR1 is LGHNA and CDR2 YSLEER. The CDR3 totals 18 residues. The CDR3 loop reads CASSQAQGIGLSGNTIYF. CDR3 nucleotide sequence: TGCGCCAGCAGCCAAGCTCAGGGTATTGGTCTCTCTGGAAACACCATATATTTT.

The rearrangement uses TRBV25-1 and TRBJ1-1, with D unresolved. Germline CDR1 MGHDK, CDR2 SYGVNS. Trimming removed 4 bases from V and 5 bases from J, with 14 bases in between. This CDR3 comprises 14 residues. CDR3 protein: CASSGMHKTTEAFF. DNA for the CDR3: TGTGCCAGCAGTGGAATGCACAAGACGACTGAAGCTTTCTTT.

The rearrangement links TRBV20-1 to TRBJ2-5; 14 bases map to TRBD2. CDR1 and CDR2 (germline): DFQATT, SNEGSKA (reference sequence). CDR3 length: 17 residues. V trimming: 5 bases; J trimming: 7 bases; junction bases outside the gene matches: 15. The CDR3 region is CSASMTSGGANPGTQYF. The CDR3 nucleotides read TGCAGTGCTTCCATGACTAGCGGGGGGGCGAATCCTGGGACCCAGTACTTC.

The V gene is TRBV27, the J gene TRBJ1-2; D gene ambiguous. The CDR3 has 13 residues. The V end was cut by 5 bases, the J end by 4 bases, with 11 bases between. The germline V gene has CDR1 MNHEY and CDR2 SMNVEV (reference sequence). CDR3 amino acids: CASSPGRTYGYTF. In nucleotides, the CDR3 is TGTGCCAGCAGTCCAGGACGGACCTATGGCTACACCTTC.